Sequencing of this TCR beta chain was carried out in a study of T cell changes during pregnancy in multiple sclerosis. Germline V gene lookup returns CDR1 MDHEN and CDR2 SYDVKM. The ends were cut back, 8 bases at V and 4 bases at J, with 12 bases in the middle. The CDR3 sequence is 13 residues long. TCRdb's copy holds only in-frame clones and misses some; the assay was immunoSEQ multiplex PCR. The table has 35,000 to 50,000 clones, 88% seen once; the top ten hold roughly 1%. The rearrangement joins TRBV28 to TRBJ1-5; perhaps TRBD1 as D (5 bases). The specimen was CD4+ T cells from peripheral blood mononuclear cells, collected in the second trimester of pregnancy. This clonotype was obtained from a female donor with multiple sclerosis, enrolled in a pregnancy study. This CDR3 is CASWGQQNQPQHF. CDR3 DNA: TGTGCCAGCTGGGGCCAGCAGAATCAGCCCCAGCATTTT.